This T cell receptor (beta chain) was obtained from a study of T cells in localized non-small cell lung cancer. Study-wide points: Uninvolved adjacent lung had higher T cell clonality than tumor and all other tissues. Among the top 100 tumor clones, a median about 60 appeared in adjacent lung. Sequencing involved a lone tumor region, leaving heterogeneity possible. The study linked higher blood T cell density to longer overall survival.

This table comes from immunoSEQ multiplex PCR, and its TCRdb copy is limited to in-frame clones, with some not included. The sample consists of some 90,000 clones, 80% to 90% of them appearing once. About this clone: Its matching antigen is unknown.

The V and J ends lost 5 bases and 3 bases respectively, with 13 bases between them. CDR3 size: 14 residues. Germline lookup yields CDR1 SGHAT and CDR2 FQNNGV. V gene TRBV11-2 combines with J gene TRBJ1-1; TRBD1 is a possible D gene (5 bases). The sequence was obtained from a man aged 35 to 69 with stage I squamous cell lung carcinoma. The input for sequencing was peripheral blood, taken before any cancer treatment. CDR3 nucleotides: TGTGCCAGCAGCCTCAGGGAGGACGACACTGAAGCTTTCTTT. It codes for CASSLREDDTEAFF.